Described below is a single TCR beta chain sequence and its context. The clone's antigen remains unknown. No much larger clone is present one base from it, and per-base qualities are unavailable. The sample is drawn from a study of T cell responses to AZD1222 COVID-19 vaccine listed by TCRdb under 2021. Study-wide context: AZD1222 recipients with second doses at about 4 weeks or about 12 weeks were pooled, because spike-specific TCR depth and breadth did not differ between schedules. TCR sequencing was performed for 233 trial participants, of whom 200 to 220 were given two doses of AZD1222 and around 25 were given two doses of MenACWY control vaccine. Enrollment into the trials was organized by age into subgroups of 18-55, 56-69 and 70-plus years, and those subgroups contained roughly 150, 30 and 60 TCR-sequenced participants, respectively. Overall results and qualifications from the work: Nearly half of unique spike-specific TCRs reportedly recognized epitopes outside regions mutated in the B.1.351 and B.1.1.7 variants. The vaccine-associated CD4 TCRs covered the entire spike protein, and the dominant responses fell in regions 160-218 and 743-854. Participants were mostly white British and included more females than males, and it was suggested by the authors that clonal diversity may have been underestimated. After two AZD1222 doses, spike-specific TCR breadth and depth were significantly higher than at day 0 and than in MenACWY recipients. No day 14 peak-response samples were available, so repertoires were characterized only after the peak T cell response. Only 5 to 7 AZD1222 recipients were SARS-CoV-2 seropositive at baseline, limiting conclusions about previously exposed vaccinees. In the small 56-69-year group, the increase in depth fell short of significance, most likely because of low power.

From the germline V gene, CDR1 is ENHRY and CDR2 is SYGVKD. There are 16 amino acids in the CDR3, from cysteine to phenylalanine inclusive. Left in the record is the CDR3 DNA by itself, 48 bases read in frame from the first base. Cut back by 4 bases and 6 bases, the V and J ends lie 19 bases apart. The CDR3 regions of human TCRbeta chains were analyzed by immunosequencing. The original pipeline was this. Repertoire TCRs were matched against a reference library of SARS-CoV-2-specific TCRs generated with the MIRA antigen-specificity platform. Breadth was defined as the fraction of unique TCRs that were SARS-CoV-2-associated, and depth was defined as the fraction of total T cells that were SARS-CoV-2-associated. Using the MIRA data, every spike-specific TCR was mapped to the spike region that the TCR reacted to and assigned to either a CD4 or a CD8 class. Log10-transformed breadth and depth values were compared by one-way ANOVA with Sidak's multiple comparisons tests. The immuneACCESS repertoire file appears here via TCRdb, limited to in-frame rearrangements. These files lack a portion of the clones; in checked studies, under half of the deficit traces to unresolved V genes, and the cause of the others is not known. V and J calls plus clone size are reproduced from that table; the DNA served to infer D and trimming. This sample holds over 110,000 clones; around 90% were observed only once. In total, the top ten clones hold 2.5% to 3% of the sample.

Read against the paper, the sample's time point label means: baseline before first vaccination. The vaccinee samples were drawn from two UK trials, COV001 and COV002, one of which was a single-blind randomized controlled phase 2/3 trial testing AZD1222 (ChAdOx1 nCoV-19) in healthy adults. Trial participant PBMC samples were collected at day 0 and day 28 after the second dose for TCRbeta chain sequencing. The chain employs TRBV10-3 and TRBJ2-1, with an unclear D gene assignment. This specimen consisted of peripheral blood, obtained on day 0 of AZD1222 vaccination. The clonotype was recovered from an adult in good health. CDR3 reads: CAISGRPTDGLNEQFF. The DNA reads TGTGCCATCAGTGGTCGGCCCACGGATGGTCTCAATGAGCAGTTCTTC.